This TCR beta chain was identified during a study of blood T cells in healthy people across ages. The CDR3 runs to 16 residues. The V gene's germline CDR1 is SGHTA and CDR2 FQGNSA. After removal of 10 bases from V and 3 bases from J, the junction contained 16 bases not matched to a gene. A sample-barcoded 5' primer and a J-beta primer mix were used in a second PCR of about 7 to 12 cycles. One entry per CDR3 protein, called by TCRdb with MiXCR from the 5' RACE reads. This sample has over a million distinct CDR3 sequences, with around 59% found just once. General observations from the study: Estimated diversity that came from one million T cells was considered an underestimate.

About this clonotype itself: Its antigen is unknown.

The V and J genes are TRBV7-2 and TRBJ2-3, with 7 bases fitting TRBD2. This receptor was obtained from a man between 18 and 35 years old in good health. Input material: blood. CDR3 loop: CATFAFSAGKTDTQYF. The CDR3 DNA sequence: TGTGCCACCTTCGCCTTTTCAGCGGGGAAAACAGATACGCAGTATTTT. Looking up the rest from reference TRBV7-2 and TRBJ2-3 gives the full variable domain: GAGVSQSPSNKVTEKGKDVELRCDPISGHTALYWYRQSLGQGLEFLIYFQGNSAPDKSGLPSDRFSAERTGGSVSTLTIQRTQQEDSAVYLCATFAFSAGKTDTQYFGPGTRLTVL.